These 17 T cell receptor beta chains came from one sample sequenced in a study of blood T cells in healthy people across ages. A second PCR, run for about 6 to 11 cycles, used a sample-barcoded 5' primer plus a J-beta primer mix. TCRdb reprocessed the 5' RACE reads via MiXCR and lists one record per CDR3 protein. The sample includes over 950,000 distinct CDR3 sequences, just over 50% of them seen just once. Sequencing was performed on blood. The origin of the receptors is a woman aged 60-70 years in good health.

This clonotype was seen more than once but under ten times. The CDR3 loop reads CASSRRGLNTEAFF. CDR3 bases: TGTGCCAGCAGTCGAAGGGGGCTGAACACTGAAGCTTTCTTT. This sequence joins TRBV6-5 and TRBJ1-1; 7 positions match TRBD1. The CDR3 spans 14 residues. Germline V gene lookup returns CDR1 MNHEY and CDR2 SVGAGI. The trim removed 5 bases at V and 0 bases at J, leaving 3 bases unmatched.

This clonotype has a count of ten or more. The CDR3 loop reads CSVGTSGSYEQYF. The CDR3 DNA reads TGCAGCGTTGGGACTAGCGGGAGCTACGAGCAGTACTTC. V gene TRBV29-1 combines with J gene TRBJ2-7; 13 positions agree with TRBD2. Germline loops: CDR1 SQVTM, CDR2 ANQGSEA. Losses at the gene ends were 4 bases for V and 3 bases for J; bases not matched to a gene: 0. CDR3 length: 13 residues.

This clonotype has just one count. This chain connects TRBV20-1 to TRBJ2-2; 9 nucleotides match TRBD1. The length of the CDR3 is 15 residues. With V trimmed by 2 bases and J by 2 bases, 3 bases remained unmatched. Germline loops: CDR1 DFQATT, CDR2 SNEGSKA (reference sequence). DNA for the CDR3: TGCAGTGCTAGAAACAGGGGGCGAAACACCGGGGAGCTGTTTTTT. This sequence encodes CSARNRGRNTGELFF.

This clonotype appeared once. The junction does not match germline at one end; this may be a read error. The rearrangement joins TRBV7-2 to TRBJ2-1; possibly TRBD1 for D (5 bases). Germline V CDR1 and CDR2: SGHTA, FQGNSA. The CDR3 contains 13 residues. The CDR3 reads CAGSSGPNNEQFF. The CDR3 DNA is TGTGCCGGCAGCTCAGGGCCCAACAATGAGCAGTTCTTC.

DNA for the CDR3: TGTGCCAGCAGTTTACCCTTAGCAAATTCACCCCTCCACTTT. It translates to CASSLPLANSPLHF. This chain connects TRBV12-3 or TRBV12-4 to TRBJ1-6; D remains ambiguous. Trimming removed 2 bases at V and 7 bases at J, with 9 bases between. The CDR3 contains 14 residues.

V usage is TRBV6-6 and J usage is TRBJ2-7; 7 bases are a match to TRBD2. With V trimmed by 10 bases and J by 2 bases, 8 bases remained unmatched. The CDR3 sequence is 13 residues long. The germline V gene encodes CDR1 MNHNY and CDR2 SVGAGI (reference sequence). As DNA, the CDR3 is TGTGCCACCTCGCACGGGGGGACCTACGAGCAGTACTTC. Protein product: CATSHGGTYEQYF.

Only a few counts were recorded for this clonotype. The J gene is TRBJ2-3, the V gene TRBV27; D ambiguous. Germline V gene sequence: CDR1 MNHEY, CDR2 SMNVEV (reference sequence). V dropped 8 bases and J dropped 7 bases, with 16 bases sitting between them. CDR3 length: 13 amino acids. CDR3 loop: CASARDGRNTQYF. The DNA of the CDR3 is TGTGCCAGCGCAAGGGATGGGCGGAATACGCAGTATTTT.

J is TRBJ2-6 and V is TRBV27; weak D call: TRBD1 (6 bases). This CDR3 has 18 residues. Trimming removed 7 bases from V and 0 bases from J, with 19 bases in between. From germline, CDR1 is MNHEY and CDR2 SMNVEV (reference sequence). CDR3 protein: CASTSSGTPYSGANVLTF. DNA for the CDR3: TGTGCCAGCACTTCCTCCGGGACACCATACTCTGGGGCCAACGTCCTGACTTTC.

CDR3: CASSKGAGAPNEQFF. DNA for the CDR3: TGTGCCAGCAGTAAGGGCGCGGGAGCCCCCAATGAGCAGTTCTTC. The genes are TRBV13 and TRBJ2-1, with 7 bases that match TRBD2. After removal of 6 bases from V and 6 bases from J, the junction contained 11 bases not matched to a gene. CDR3 length: 15 residues. Germline V gives CDR1 PRHDT, CDR2 FYEKMQ (reference sequence).

The rearrangement joins TRBV28 to TRBJ2-2; D perhaps matches TRBD1 (6 bases). Trimming stripped 9 bases from V and 7 bases from J, with 12 bases between. Germline V gives CDR1 MDHEN, CDR2 SYDVKM. The CDR3 consists of 12 residues. The CDR3 protein is CARDSLGGELFF. CDR3 sequence (DNA): TGTGCCAGGGACAGTCTTGGCGGGGAGCTGTTTTTT.

The rearrangement links TRBV11-2 to TRBJ1-2, with a weak D call TRBD1 (6 bases). V lost 4 bases and J lost 4, with 13 bases in between. In germline, CDR1 is SGHAT, CDR2 FQNNGV. The CDR3 sequence is 14 residues long. CDR3 protein: CASSSKQGSYGYTF. The CDR3 DNA reads TGTGCCAGCAGCTCTAAACAGGGAAGCTATGGCTACACCTTC.

The gene calls are TRBV27 and TRBJ2-7; D not resolved. Trimming left V 5 bases short and J 2 bases short, with 10 bases between. The CDR3 is made up of 13 amino acids. Germline CDR1 reads MNHEY; CDR2 reads SMNVEV (reference sequence). The CDR3 region is CASSSHKAYEQYF. The CDR3 region has the DNA TGTGCCAGCAGTAGTCATAAGGCCTACGAGCAGTACTTC.

The V and J genes are TRBV12-3 or TRBV12-4 and TRBJ2-1; no definite D call. Near its end, the DNA agrees better with TRBJ2-7, so the J call may be wrong. The CDR3 covers 18 residues. The CDR3 bases are TGTGCCAGCAGTTTAAAGACCATTAGAGACTTCTCCTACAATGAGCAGTACTTC. Its protein is CASSLKTIRDFSYNEQYF.

This chain uses TRBV11-3 with TRBJ2-1, with D tentatively TRBD2 (7 bases). Trimming took 6 bases from V and 5 from J, leaving 11 bases between them. In germline, CDR1 is SGHNT, CDR2 YENEEA. CDR3 length: 13 residues. CDR3 bases: TGTGCCAGCAGTTGGGGGGGCAACAATGAGCAGTTCTTC. As protein: CASSWGGNNEQFF.

The sample holds one count of this clonotype. V and J are TRBV2 and TRBJ2-7; unclear D gene. The CDR3 has 12 amino acids. Trimming removed 6 bases from V and 11 bases from J, with 17 bases in between. Germline V gives CDR1 SNHLY, CDR2 FYNNEI. CDR3 sequence: CASSADRWVEYF. In nucleotides, the CDR3 is TGTGCCAGCAGCGCGGACCGGTGGGTTGAGTACTTC.

The V and J genes are TRBV27 and TRBJ2-1; D gene ambiguous. CDR3 length: 12 amino acids. V gave up 6 bases and J gave up 6 bases, with 9 bases separating them. Per the germline V gene, CDR1 is MNHEY and CDR2 is SMNVEV (reference sequence). The CDR3 nucleotides are TGTGCCAGCAGGGACCGGGCCAATGAGCAGTTCTTC. Translation gives CASRDRANEQFF.

This CDR3 is CASSWDGGNTEAFF. The CDR3 coding sequence is TGCGCCAGCAGCTGGGATGGGGGGAACACTGAAGCTTTCTTT. The rearrangement joins TRBV5-1 to TRBJ1-1; tentatively, D is TRBD1 (5 bases). CDR1 is SGHRS, CDR2 YFSETQ, per germline. The CDR3 extends over 14 amino acids. Trimming stripped 3 bases from V and 1 base from J, with 10 bases between.